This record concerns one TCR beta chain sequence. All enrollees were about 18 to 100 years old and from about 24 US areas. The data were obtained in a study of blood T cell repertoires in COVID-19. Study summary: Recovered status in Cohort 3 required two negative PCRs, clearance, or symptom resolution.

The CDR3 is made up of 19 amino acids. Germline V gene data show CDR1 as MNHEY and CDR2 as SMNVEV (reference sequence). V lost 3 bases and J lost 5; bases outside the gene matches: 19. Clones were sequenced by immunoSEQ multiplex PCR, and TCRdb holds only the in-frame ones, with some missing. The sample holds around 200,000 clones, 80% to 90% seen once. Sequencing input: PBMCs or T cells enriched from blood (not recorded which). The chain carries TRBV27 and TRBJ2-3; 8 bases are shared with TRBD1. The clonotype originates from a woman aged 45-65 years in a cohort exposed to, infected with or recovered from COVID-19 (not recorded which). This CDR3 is CASSLLSFSGTGLRDTQYF. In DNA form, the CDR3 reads TGTGCCAGCAGTTTGCTTTCCTTCTCCGGGACAGGTCTGAGAGATACGCAGTATTTT.